This T cell receptor beta chain emerged from a study of shared clonotypes between healthy human individuals. Whole-study results and caveats: Among a handful of donors, roughly 5% of naive CD4 clonotypes were found in common. A reduction in generation probabilities was seen for non-shared clonotypes relative to those shared by all four donors. Measured sharing among donors was expected to vary with sequencing depth.

Profiled with immunoSEQ multiplex PCR; TCRdb holds only in-frame clones, not every one. Here the sample spans about 380,000 clones, roughly 96% being singletons. A note on this clone: Its specificity is not known.

Sequencing input: memory CD8+ T cells sorted from blood. The subset here: CD45RO+ cells pooled with CCR7-negative TemRA cells. The origin of this receptor is a man aged 30-40 years in good health.

In DNA, the CDR3 is TGTGCCAGCAATGGACAGGGGGGAAACACCATATATTTT. Protein: CASNGQGGNTIYF. The chain links TRBV28 to TRBJ1-3, with 9 positions matching TRBD1. CDR3 size: 13 residues. CDR1 is MDHEN and CDR2 is SYDVKM in the germline V gene. The J segment lost 4 bases and the V segment lost 7 bases, leaving 2 bases of the junction unmatched.